A single sample gave rise to the 18 T cell receptor beta chains below, sequenced in a study of cytomegalovirus exposure and HLA in healthy donors. PCR employed 60 Vbeta and 13 Jbeta primers. Some clones are missing from TCRdb's copy, which holds only in-frame ones; the method was immunoSEQ multiplex PCR. The sample includes about 97,000 clones, around 10% of them seen just once. The sample consisted of PBMCs. The source is a man aged 50 to 60 in good health and CMV-seropositive.

This clone has more than one count but fewer than ten. The chain couples TRBV30 to TRBJ1-1; D is ambiguous. There are 10 residues in the CDR3. Germline assignment: CDR1 GTSNPN and CDR2 SVGIG (reference sequence). V was cut by 0 bases and J by 7 bases, with 3 bases left in between. The CDR3: CAWSVVEAFF. The CDR3 DNA reads as TGTGCCTGGAGTGTCGTTGAAGCTTTCTTT.

There are a few counts of this clone. The genes are TRBV6-1 and TRBJ1-5; no definite D call. V lost 6 bases, J lost 3 bases, and 12 bases lay in between. The CDR3 covers 14 residues. Germline CDR1 reads MNHNS; CDR2 reads SASEGT. The CDR3 sequence: CASRHGQDNQPQHF. For the CDR3, the DNA is TGTGCCAGCAGACACGGCCAGGACAATCAGCCCCAGCATTTT.

The gene calls are TRBV5-4 and TRBJ1-1; 7 bases map to TRBD1. This CDR3 spans 14 amino acids. Looked up from germline, CDR1 is SGHNT and CDR2 is YYREEE (reference sequence). The J segment lost 3 bases and the V segment lost 2 bases, leaving 4 bases of the junction unmatched. As DNA, the CDR3 is TGTGCCAGCAGCTTCCGACAGGGTTACACTGAAGCTTTCTTT. Its translation is CASSFRQGYTEAFF.

In its sample, this clone was seen a few times. The V call is TRBV27, the J call TRBJ2-1, with TRBD2 identical over 11 bases. This CDR3 region has 14 residues. Trimming took 10 bases from V and 6 from J; bases not matched to a gene: 8. CDR1 and CDR2 from the germline V gene are MNHEY and SMNVEV (reference sequence). The CDR3 DNA reads TGTGCCACCACACTAGCGGGAGTACCCAATGAGCAGTTCTTC. This encodes CATTLAGVPNEQFF.

J is TRBJ2-2 and V is TRBV19, with D possibly being TRBD1 (5 bases). The CDR3 length is 12 residues. Trimming left V 6 bases short and J 7 bases short, with 9 bases between. Per germline, CDR1 LNHDA and CDR2 SQIVND (reference sequence). CDR3 bases: TGTGCCAGTAGCAGGGATATCGGGGAGCTGTTTTTT. Its translation: CASSRDIGELFF.

The chain is built from TRBV19 and TRBJ2-3, with 9 positions matching TRBD1. Germline loops: CDR1 LNHDA, CDR2 SQIVND (reference sequence). The CDR3 has 16 residues. Germline trimming cut 5 bases from V and 3 bases from J; bases unmatched to any gene: 9. CDR3 in DNA: TGTGCCAGTAGTCGCGACCACAGGGGGCGAACAGATACGCAGTATTTT. This translates into CASSRDHRGRTDTQYF.

This clone has just a few counts. Here the CDR3 DNA reads TGTGCCAGCAGTGAAGCCCTGGCAGGGTATAGCAATCAGCCCCAGCATTTT. It translates to CASSEALAGYSNQPQHF. The rearrangement joins TRBV2 to TRBJ1-5, with a possible D match to TRBD1 (5 bases). Trimming removed 0 bases at V and 0 bases at J, with 12 bases between. The CDR3 has 17 amino acids. Germline V CDR1 and CDR2: SNHLY, FYNNEI.

The V gene is TRBV28, the J gene TRBJ1-5; no definite D call. CDR1 and CDR2 from the germline V gene are MDHEN and SYDVKM. The CDR3 length is 14 residues. V was cut by 1 base and J by 3 bases, with 7 bases left in between. The CDR3 DNA reads as TGTGCCAGCAGTTTATTAACTTCCAATCAGCCCCAGCATTTT. Its protein is CASSLLTSNQPQHF. Full variable domain (rest looked up from reference TRBV28 and TRBJ1-5): DVKVTQSSRYLVKRTGEKVFLECVQDMDHENMFWYRQDPGLGLRLIYFSYDVKMKEKGDIPEGYSVSREKKERFSLILESASTNQTSMYLCASSLLTSNQPQHFGDGTRLSIL.

The CDR3: CASSFWTGGLQSYEQYF. CDR3 coding DNA: TGTGCCAGCAGCTTTTGGACAGGGGGCCTCCAGTCTTACGAGCAGTACTTC. This chain uses TRBV5-5 with TRBJ2-7, with 11 bases identical to TRBD1. This CDR3 contains 17 residues. Germline CDR1 SGHKS, CDR2 YYEKEE (reference sequence). The V and J ends lost 2 bases and 4 bases, in that order; junction bases with no gene match: 11.

The chain links TRBV29-1 to TRBJ1-1, with D possibly TRBD1 on 5 matching bases. The CDR3 has 14 amino acids. Trimming stripped 3 bases from V and 1 base from J, with 12 bases between. The germline V gene encodes CDR1 SQVTM and CDR2 ANQGSEA. The CDR3 here is CSVESFGGNTEAFF. The CDR3 bases are TGCAGCGTTGAGTCTTTCGGGGGGAACACTGAAGCTTTCTTT.

V gene TRBV7-9 combines with J gene TRBJ2-6; TRBD2 is a possible D gene (5 bases). This CDR3 is 14 amino acids long. Looked up from germline, CDR1 is SEHNR and CDR2 is FQNEAQ (reference sequence). The ends were cut back, 5 bases at V and 3 bases at J, with 8 bases in the middle. CDR3 bases: TGTGCCAGCAGCGGCCGGGGTGGGGCCAACGTCCTGACTTTC. This translates into CASSGRGGANVLTF.

In its sample, this clone was seen many times. The J gene is TRBJ1-5, the V gene TRBV7-9; D possibly corresponds to TRBD1 (6 bases). CDR1 and CDR2 (germline): SEHNR, FQNEAQ (reference sequence). There are 14 residues in the CDR3. V was shortened by 3 bases and J by 2 bases, with 8 bases between the two germline ends. The CDR3 DNA follows: TGTGCCAGCAGCTTGGGGGGGCGCAATCAGCCCCAGCATTTT. It yields the protein CASSLGGRNQPQHF.

This clone has only a few counts. This chain connects TRBV28 to TRBJ2-6; 8 nucleotides line up with TRBD1. CDR3 length equals 16 residues. V lost 3 bases, J lost 4 bases, and 5 bases stayed unmatched. CDR1 is MDHEN and CDR2 is SYDVKM in the germline V gene. The CDR3 DNA follows: TGTGCCAGCAGTTTCTCAGGGGGCCGCGGGGCCAACGTCCTGACTTTC. Protein: CASSFSGGRGANVLTF.

This clone showed up just a few times. The chain has TRBV4-2 and TRBJ2-5, with TRBD2 as a possible D gene (6 bases). This CDR3 is 14 amino acids long. CDR1 and CDR2 (germline): LGHNA, YNFKEQ. The V end lost 1 base, the J end lost 4 bases, and 10 bases lay between the germline ends. The CDR3 spells CASSQGRGGETQYF. CDR3 bases: TGTGCCAGCAGCCAAGGACGGGGAGGAGAGACCCAGTACTTC.

This clone was detected only a few times. The chain couples TRBV7-9 to TRBJ2-6; D remains ambiguous. Germline CDR1 is SEHNR and CDR2 is FQNEAQ (reference sequence). Trimming took 5 bases from V and 2 from J, leaving 7 bases between them. CDR3 size: 14 residues. The CDR3 region has the DNA TGTGCCAGCAGCCCTCTTGCTGGGGCCAACGTCCTGACTTTC. Protein sequence: CASSPLAGANVLTF.

The chain employs TRBV2 and TRBJ2-2; D is possibly TRBD2 (5 bases). Germline V gene lookup returns CDR1 SNHLY and CDR2 FYNNEI. Trimming removed 6 bases from V and 1 base from J, with 12 bases in between. This CDR3 region has 15 residues. CDR3 nucleotides: TGTGCCAGCAGGGGAGCGGTTCTGAACACCGGGGAGCTGTTTTTT. This codes for CASRGAVLNTGELFF.

The table lists this clone with a few counts. The genes are TRBV11-2 and TRBJ1-4; weak D call: TRBD1 (5 bases). CDR1 SGHAT and CDR2 FQNNGV come from the germline V gene. V was pared by 6 bases and J by 0 bases, with 14 bases between. This CDR3 has 16 residues. The chain's CDR3 is CASSPGGSATNEKLFF. CDR3 nucleotide sequence: TGTGCCAGCAGTCCTGGGGGGAGTGCAACTAATGAAAAACTGTTTTTT.

J is TRBJ2-3 and V is TRBV27; 10 bases line up with TRBD2. The CDR3 runs to 17 residues. Trimming at V came to 5 bases and at J to 2 bases, leaving 10 bases not matched to a gene. Germline V lookup: CDR1 MNHEY, CDR2 SMNVEV (reference sequence). For the CDR3, the DNA is TGTGCCAGCAGTCCTCTGACAGCGGGAGGGTTCACAGATACGCAGTATTTT. Protein sequence: CASSPLTAGGFTDTQYF.